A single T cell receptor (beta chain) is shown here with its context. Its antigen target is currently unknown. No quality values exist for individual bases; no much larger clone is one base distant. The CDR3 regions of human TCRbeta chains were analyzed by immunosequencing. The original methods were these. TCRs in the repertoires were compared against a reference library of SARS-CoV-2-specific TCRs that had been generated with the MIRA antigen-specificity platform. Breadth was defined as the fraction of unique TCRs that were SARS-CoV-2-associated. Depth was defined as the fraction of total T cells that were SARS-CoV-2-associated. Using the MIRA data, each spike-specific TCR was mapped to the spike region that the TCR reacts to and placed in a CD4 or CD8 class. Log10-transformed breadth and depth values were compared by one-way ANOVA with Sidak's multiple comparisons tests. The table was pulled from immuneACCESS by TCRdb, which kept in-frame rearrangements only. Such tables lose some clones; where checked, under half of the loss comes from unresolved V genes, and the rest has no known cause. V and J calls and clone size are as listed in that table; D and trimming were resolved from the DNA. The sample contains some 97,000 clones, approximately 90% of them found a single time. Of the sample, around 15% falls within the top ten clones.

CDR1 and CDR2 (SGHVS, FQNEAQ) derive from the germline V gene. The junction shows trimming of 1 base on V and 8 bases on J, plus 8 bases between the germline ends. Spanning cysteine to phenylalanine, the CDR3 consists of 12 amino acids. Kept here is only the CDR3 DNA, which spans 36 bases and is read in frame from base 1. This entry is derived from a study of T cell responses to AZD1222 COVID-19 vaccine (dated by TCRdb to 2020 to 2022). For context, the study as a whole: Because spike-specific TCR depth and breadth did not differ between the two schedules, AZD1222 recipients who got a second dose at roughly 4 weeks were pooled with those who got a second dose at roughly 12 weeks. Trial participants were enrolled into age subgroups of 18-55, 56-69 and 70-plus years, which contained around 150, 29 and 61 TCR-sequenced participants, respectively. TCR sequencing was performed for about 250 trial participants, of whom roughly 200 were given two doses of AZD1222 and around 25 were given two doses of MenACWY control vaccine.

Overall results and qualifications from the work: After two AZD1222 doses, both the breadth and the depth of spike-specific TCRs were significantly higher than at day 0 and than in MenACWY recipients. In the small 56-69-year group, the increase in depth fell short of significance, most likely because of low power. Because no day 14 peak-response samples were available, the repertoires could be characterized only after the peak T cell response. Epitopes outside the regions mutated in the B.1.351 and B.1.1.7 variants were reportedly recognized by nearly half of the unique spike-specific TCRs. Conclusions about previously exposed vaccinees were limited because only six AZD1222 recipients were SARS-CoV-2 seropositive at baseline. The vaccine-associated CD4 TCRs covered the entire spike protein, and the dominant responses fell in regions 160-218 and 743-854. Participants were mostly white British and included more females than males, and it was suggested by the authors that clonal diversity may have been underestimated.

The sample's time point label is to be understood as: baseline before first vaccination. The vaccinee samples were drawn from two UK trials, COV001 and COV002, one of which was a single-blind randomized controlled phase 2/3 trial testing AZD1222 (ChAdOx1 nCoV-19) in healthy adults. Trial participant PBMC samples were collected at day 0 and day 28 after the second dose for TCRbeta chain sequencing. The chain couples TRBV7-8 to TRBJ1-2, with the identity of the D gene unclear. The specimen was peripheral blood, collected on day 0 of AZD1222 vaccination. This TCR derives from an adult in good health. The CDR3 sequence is CASSLDVGGYTF. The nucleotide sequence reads TGTGCCAGCAGCTTAGATGTGGGAGGCTACACCTTC.